These 30 T cell receptor beta chains originate from one sample sequenced in a study of cytomegalovirus exposure and HLA in healthy donors. Produced via immunoSEQ multiplex PCR; TCRdb's table is partial and in-frame only. The sample consists of 150,000 to 200,000 clones, about 85% of them appearing once. The specimen was PBMCs. All receptors come from a man between 18 and 29 years old in good health and CMV-seropositive.

The V and J genes are TRBV10-1 and TRBJ2-2; 8 bases are a match to TRBD1. J gave up 5 bases and V 4 bases, and 3 bases lay outside the gene matches. The CDR3 has 14 amino acids. CDR1 WNHNN and CDR2 SYGVQD come from the germline V gene (reference sequence). CDR3 DNA: TGCGCCAGCAGTGGACAGGGGATGACCGGGGAGCTGTTTTTT. Its protein product is CASSGQGMTGELFF.

CDR3 bases: TGTGCCTCAAACAGTGGTGGCTCCTACGAGCAGTACTTC. This gives the protein CASNSGGSYEQYF. The chain has TRBV30 and TRBJ2-7; D not certain. CDR3 size: 13 residues. Germline V gene sequence: CDR1 GTSNPN, CDR2 SVGIG (reference sequence). V was pared by 7 bases and J by 0 bases, with 13 bases between.

The chain recombines TRBV27 with TRBJ2-1; tentatively, D is TRBD1 (6 bases). V was trimmed by 7 bases and J by 5 bases, leaving 15 bases between them. This CDR3 comprises 14 residues. CDR1 and CDR2 from the germline V gene are MNHEY and SMNVEV (reference sequence). The CDR3 protein is CASKGPHRDNEQFF. CDR3 bases: TGTGCCAGCAAAGGCCCCCACAGGGACAATGAGCAGTTCTTC.

For this clone: This clone may be a read error of a much larger clone one base away. In DNA form, the CDR3 reads TGTGCCAGCAGTTCGCTCTCGACAGCCTCCTATGGCTACACCTTC. It translates to CASSSLSTASYGYTF. The rearrangement joins TRBV28 to TRBJ1-2; D may be TRBD1 (5 bases). V was trimmed by 4 bases and J by 4 bases, leaving 16 bases between them. Looked up from germline, CDR1 is MDHEN and CDR2 is SYDVKM. The CDR3 is 15 amino acids.

This clone was seen just once. This rearrangement joins TRBV28 to TRBJ1-1; D remains unclear. Germline V lookup: CDR1 MDHEN, CDR2 SYDVKM. V shed 6 bases and J shed 4 bases, with 21 bases lying between them. This CDR3 has 16 residues. CDR3 sequence: CASRNSGWEGSTEAFF. Written as DNA, the CDR3 is TGTGCCAGCAGGAATTCCGGCTGGGAGGGAAGCACTGAAGCTTTCTTT.

There are a few counts of this clone. The chain is built from TRBV5-6 and TRBJ2-4; D is unclear. Germline loops: CDR1 SGHDT, CDR2 YYEEEE. Trimming removed 0 bases at V and 9 bases at J, with 7 bases between. This CDR3 region has 12 residues. CDR3 in DNA: TGTGCCAGCAGCTTGGGGGCTGGCATTCAGTACTTC. Translated, it gives CASSLGAGIQYF. Full variable domain (rest looked up from reference TRBV5-6 and TRBJ2-4): DAGVTQSPTHLIKTRGQQVTLRCSPKSGHDTVSWYQQALGQGPQFIFQYYEEEERQRGNFPDRFSGHQFPNYSSELNVNALLLGDSALYLCASSLGAGIQYFGAGTRLSVL.

This clone is a singleton in its sample. The chain joins TRBV5-5 to TRBJ2-5; perhaps TRBD1 as D (5 bases). This CDR3 region has 13 residues. Per germline, CDR1 SGHKS and CDR2 YYEKEE (reference sequence). Trimming shortened V by 5 bases and J by 5 bases, and 13 bases separated the two germline ends. The CDR3 sequence: CASSSSWGETQYF. The CDR3 nucleotides read TGTGCCAGCAGTTCCTCTTGGGGCGAGACCCAGTACTTC.

The V call is TRBV2, the J call TRBJ1-2; 7 bases agree with TRBD1. The germline gives CDR1 SNHLY, CDR2 FYNNEI. The CDR3 consists of 15 residues. The trim removed 6 bases at V and 6 bases at J, leaving 13 bases unmatched. The CDR3 reads CASSPPQGMGDGYTF. CDR3 sequence (DNA): TGTGCCAGCAGCCCCCCACAGGGGATGGGAGATGGCTACACCTTC. Full variable domain (rest looked up from reference TRBV2 and TRBJ1-2): EPEVTQTPSHQVTQMGQEVILRCVPISNHLYFYWYRQILGQKVEFLVSFYNNEISEKSEIFDDQFSVERPDGSNFTLKIRSTKLEDSAMYFCASSPPQGMGDGYTFGSGTRLTVV.

The V and J genes are TRBV6-5 and TRBJ1-2; D is perhaps TRBD1 (5 bases). The germline V and J ends were trimmed by 2 bases and 3 bases, with 13 bases remaining between them. Germline V gives CDR1 MNHEY, CDR2 SVGAGI. The CDR3 length is 15 residues. The CDR3 loop is CASSYGPGRHYGYTF. The CDR3 coding sequence is TGTGCCAGCAGTTACGGTCCAGGGAGGCACTATGGCTACACCTTC.

This clone is termed medium-sized (0.01 to 0.1%). The chain combines TRBV19 with TRBJ1-1; a possible D gene is TRBD1 (5 bases). The germline CDR1 and CDR2 sequences are LNHDA and SQIVND (reference sequence). The CDR3 contains 14 residues. The V end lost 2 bases, the J end lost 5 bases, and 12 bases lay between the germline ends. The CDR3 loop is CASSIPGMSTEAFF. Here the CDR3 DNA reads TGTGCCAGTAGTATACCAGGGATGTCGACTGAAGCTTTCTTT.

This rearrangement joins TRBV15 to TRBJ2-3; 12 nucleotides align to TRBD2. Germline CDR1 is LNHNV and CDR2 is YYDKDF (reference sequence). The CDR3 extends over 14 amino acids. Losses at the gene ends were 8 bases for V and 1 base for J; bases not matched to a gene: 1. The CDR3, as DNA: TGTGCCACCCGACTAGCGGGAGGCACAGATACGCAGTATTTT. Encoded protein: CATRLAGGTDTQYF.

This chain joins TRBV28 and TRBJ1-2, with 10 bases lining up with TRBD1. Trimming cost V 5 bases and J 5 bases; bases outside gene matches: 14. The CDR3 totals 17 residues. Germline V CDR1 and CDR2: MDHEN, SYDVKM. The CDR3 loop is CASSVPGQGRGGYGYTF. The CDR3 DNA follows: TGTGCCAGCAGTGTCCCGGGACAGGGGCGGGGAGGGTATGGCTACACCTTC.

The chain combines TRBV2 with TRBJ2-5; 7 bases are shared with TRBD2. Germline V gives CDR1 SNHLY, CDR2 FYNNEI. This CDR3 has 14 amino acids. Unmatched junction bases numbered 5, after V lost 2 bases and J lost 5 bases. CDR3 DNA sequence: TGTGCCAGCAGTGAATTGGGGGGGAGGGAGACCCAGTACTTC. Amino acid sequence: CASSELGGRETQYF.

V and J are TRBV6-5 and TRBJ2-7, with 8 nucleotides matching TRBD1. The CDR3 is 16 residues long. CDR1 and CDR2 from the germline V gene are MNHEY and SVGAGI. Trimming at V came to 2 bases and at J to 5 bases, leaving 11 bases not matched to a gene. Written as DNA, the CDR3 is TGTGCCAGCAGTTACCTATTTGGACAGGGAAAGAACGAGCAGTACTTC. Protein product: CASSYLFGQGKNEQYF.

The J gene is TRBJ2-1, the V gene TRBV7-9; 10 nucleotides match TRBD2. CDR3 length: 15 residues. The ends lost 2 bases at V and 8 bases at J; junction bases unmatched: 6. CDR1 SEHNR and CDR2 FQNEAQ come from the germline V gene (reference sequence). The CDR3 DNA is TGTGCCAGCAGCTTAACCAGCGGGGGGGCGGATGAGCAGTTCTTC. As protein: CASSLTSGGADEQFF. Combining the CDR3 with reference TRBV7-9 and TRBJ2-1 gives the whole variable domain DTGVSQNPRHKITKRGQNVTFRCDPISEHNRLYWYRQTLGQGPEFLTYFQNEAQLEKSRLLSDRFSAERPKGSFSTLEIQRTEQGDSAMYLCASSLTSGGADEQFFGPGTRLTVL.

The chain has TRBV19 and TRBJ2-2, with TRBD2 as a possible D gene (5 bases). The CDR3 has 15 amino acids. V was clipped by 8 bases and J by 4 bases, with 17 bases between them. CDR1 and CDR2 from the germline V gene are LNHDA and SQIVND (reference sequence). The CDR3 here is CASQPGVWSTGELFF. CDR3 in DNA: TGTGCCAGTCAACCCGGGGTGTGGAGCACCGGGGAGCTGTTTTTT.

This clone was observed a handful of times. This rearrangement joins TRBV9 to TRBJ2-7, with D perhaps matching TRBD1 (5 bases). V was clipped by 0 bases and J by 7 bases, with 8 bases between them. There are 12 residues in the CDR3. Germline-derived CDR1 and CDR2 are SGDLS and YYNGEE. The CDR3 loop is CASSVGAGEQYF. As DNA, the CDR3 is TGTGCCAGCAGCGTAGGTGCAGGGGAGCAGTACTTC.

The chain couples TRBV5-6 to TRBJ1-2; D unresolved. V lost 3 bases and J 13 bases, leaving 13 bases between the germline ends. The germline V gene encodes CDR1 SGHDT and CDR2 YYEEEE. This CDR3 has 11 amino acids. CDR3 bases: TGTGCCAGCAGCTCCGAGGTCGGCCTCACCTTC. This codes for CASSSEVGLTF.

The rearrangement links TRBV6-5 to TRBJ2-5, with 9 bases matching TRBD2. CDR3 length equals 14 residues. Germline V gene data show CDR1 as MNHEY and CDR2 as SVGAGI. V dropped 3 bases and J dropped 5; count of bases not matched to a gene: 4. The CDR3 protein is CASSYTGLAETQYF. CDR3 nucleotide sequence: TGTGCCAGCAGTTATACGGGACTAGCTGAGACCCAGTACTTC.

The rearrangement uses TRBV28 and TRBJ1-2; 9 positions agree with TRBD1. CDR3 size: 15 residues. V was clipped by 0 bases and J by 4 bases; unmatched bases: 3. Germline V gives CDR1 MDHEN, CDR2 SYDVKM. This chain's CDR3 is CASSLWSGQGYGYTF. The CDR3 DNA follows: TGTGCCAGCAGTTTATGGTCGGGACAGGGCTATGGCTACACCTTC.

The J gene is TRBJ2-3, the V gene TRBV28, with 8 bases aligning to TRBD2. V lost 4 bases, J lost 1 base, and 7 bases stayed unmatched. This CDR3 is built from 16 residues. Germline V gene data show CDR1 as MDHEN and CDR2 as SYDVKM. CDR3 sequence (DNA): TGTGCCAGCAGTTCAGGTGCGGGGGGTCGCACAGATACGCAGTATTTT. It yields the protein CASSSGAGGRTDTQYF.

The chain uses TRBV28 and TRBJ2-2; no clear D. Deletions cut 3 bases from V and 7 bases from J, with 3 bases between. The CDR3 is 11 amino acids. Germline-derived CDR1 and CDR2 are MDHEN and SYDVKM. Here the CDR3 DNA reads TGTGCCAGCAGTTTGAGCGGGGAGCTGTTTTTT. Translated, it gives CASSLSGELFF.

Details on this clone: The same CDR3 also results from other DNA sequences found in this sample. The CDR3 sequence: CASSLSGGEQFF. CDR3 DNA: TGTGCCAGCAGTTTATCAGGAGGTGAGCAGTTCTTC. The chain couples TRBV27 to TRBJ2-1; maybe TRBD2 (5 bases). Between the trimmed V and J ends, which lost 0 bases and 9 bases, there was a span of 6 bases. The germline CDR1 and CDR2 sequences are MNHEY and SMNVEV (reference sequence). This CDR3 has 12 amino acids.

This sequence joins TRBV19 and TRBJ1-2; tentatively, D is TRBD1 (6 bases). The CDR3 has 14 amino acids. The germline V gene encodes CDR1 LNHDA and CDR2 SQIVND (reference sequence). V was clipped by 8 bases and J by 3 bases, with 16 bases between them. In DNA, the CDR3 is TGTGCCAGTGTAAGAAGGGGGTACGACTATGGCTACACCTTC. Amino acid sequence: CASVRRGYDYGYTF. Using reference TRBV19 and TRBJ1-2 for the parts outside the CDR3, the full variable domain is DGGITQSPKYLFRKEGQNVTLSCEQNLNHDAMYWYRQDPGQGLRLIYYSQIVNDFQKGDIAEGYSVSREKKESFPLTVTSAQKNPTAFYLCASVRRGYDYGYTFGSGTRLTVV.

This chain links TRBV10-1 with TRBJ1-1; D call uncertain. The V end was cut by 11 bases, the J end by 7 bases, with 20 bases between. The CDR3 runs to 13 residues. Germline-derived CDR1 and CDR2 are WNHNN and SYGVQD (reference sequence). CDR3 amino acids: CAGMRLNGDEAFF. CDR3 bases: TGCGCCGGGATGAGACTAAACGGAGATGAAGCTTTCTTT.

The chain carries TRBV6-5 and TRBJ2-7; TRBD1 matches 9 bases. CDR1 is MNHEY, CDR2 SVGAGI, per germline. The CDR3 extends over 14 amino acids. The V and J ends lost 5 bases and 4 bases, in that order; junction bases with no gene match: 6. In nucleotides, the CDR3 is TGTGCCAGCAGTAAAACCGGGACAGGGTACGAGCAGTACTTC. Amino acids: CASSKTGTGYEQYF.

The chain employs TRBV19 and TRBJ2-7; a weak D match, TRBD1 (5 bases). Germline CDR1 reads LNHDA; CDR2 reads SQIVND (reference sequence). Trimming left V 5 bases short and J 1 base short, with 18 bases between. The CDR3 sequence is 16 residues long. The CDR3 nucleotides read TGTGCCAGTAGTCACCCCCCCGTAAGGGGATCCTACGAGCAGTACTTC. Protein product: CASSHPPVRGSYEQYF.

The chain recombines TRBV5-4 with TRBJ2-2, with 11 nucleotides matching TRBD1. Germline V gives CDR1 SGHNT, CDR2 YYREEE (reference sequence). V trimming: 0 bases; J trimming: 5 bases; junction bases outside the gene matches: 12. The CDR3 has 19 residues. The CDR3 loop reads CASSLAPIRTGGSTGELFF. The CDR3 DNA is TGTGCCAGCAGCTTGGCCCCAATAAGGACAGGGGGCTCAACCGGGGAGCTGTTTTTT.

V and J are TRBV5-1 and TRBJ2-3; 8 bases line up with TRBD1. With V trimmed by 0 bases and J by 0 bases, 6 bases remained unmatched. Germline CDR1 reads SGHRS; CDR2 reads YFSETQ. The CDR3 runs 17 residues. CDR3 nucleotides: TGCGCCAGCAGCTTGGCCGGCAGGGGGCATAGCACAGATACGCAGTATTTT. Its protein is CASSLAGRGHSTDTQYF.

This clone was counted a few times. The chain carries TRBV5-1 and TRBJ1-2; D call uncertain. Germline V gene lookup returns CDR1 SGHRS and CDR2 YFSETQ. V was pared by 0 bases and J by 0 bases, with 6 bases between. The CDR3 runs to 14 residues. The CDR3 loop reads CASSLVSTNYGYTF. For the CDR3, the DNA is TGCGCCAGCAGCTTGGTTTCTACTAACTATGGCTACACCTTC. Complete variable domain (other parts from reference TRBV5-1 and TRBJ1-2): KAGVTQTPRYLIKTRGQQVTLSCSPISGHRSVSWYQQTPGQGLQFLFEYFSETQRNKGNFPGRFSGRQFSNSRSEMNVSTLELGDSALYLCASSLVSTNYGYTFGSGTRLTVV.